Below, 3 T cell receptor beta chains from the same sample are listed, as sequenced in a study of T cells in Graves' hyperthyroidism and ophthalmopathy. RNA transcripts served as the template for amplifying TCR beta CDR3 regions. HTBI primers were used for first-round RT-PCR of the TCR CDR3. TCRdb called the multiplex PCR reads again in MiXCR, with one record for every CDR3 protein. The sample lists 600,000 to 700,000 distinct CDR3 sequences, about 15% seen once, with around 4.5% in the top ten. Sequenced material: blood. The receptors shown here come from a woman aged 40 to 55 with Graves' ophthalmopathy.

This clonotype was detected a few times. The V and J genes are TRBV20-1 and TRBJ2-7, with D tentatively TRBD2 (6 bases). The length of the CDR3 is 15 residues. V lost 6 bases, J lost 5 bases, and 23 bases lay in between. CDR1 is DFQATT and CDR2 is SNEGSKA in the germline V gene (reference sequence). This CDR3 is CSANDRGQGGHEQYF. DNA of the CDR3: TGCAGTGCCAACGACCGGGGCCAGGGAGGCCACGAGCAGTACTTC.

This clonotype was found many times. The chain recombines TRBV15 with TRBJ2-7, with 7 bases fitting TRBD1. Germline CDR1 and CDR2: LNHNV and YYDKDF (reference sequence). The CDR3 is made up of 14 amino acids. V trimming: 0 bases; J trimming: 5 bases; junction bases outside the gene matches: 4. CDR3 region: CATSRDPTGDEQYF. The DNA of the CDR3 is TGTGCCACCAGCAGAGATCCCACAGGGGACGAGCAGTACTTC.

This clonotype was picked up many times. The chain combines TRBV11-2 with TRBJ2-7, with 10 bases that match TRBD2. The CDR3 sequence is 15 residues long. Germline values: CDR1 SGHAT, CDR2 FQNNGV. The V gene end was trimmed by 0 bases and the J gene end by 4 bases; junction bases not matched to a gene: 3. The CDR3 loop reads CASSLESSGSYEQYF. The CDR3 DNA follows: TGTGCCAGCAGCTTAGAATCTAGCGGGAGTTACGAGCAGTACTTC.